The T cell receptor (beta chain) described here comes from a study of blood T cell repertoires in COVID-19. Study as a whole: The cDNA or gDNA used as material had been derived from T cells, B-cell-depleted T cells, or PBMCs.

This CDR3 is built from 15 residues. Per germline, CDR1 MDHEN and CDR2 SYDVKM. V trimming: 7 bases; J trimming: 9 bases; junction bases outside the gene matches: 13. Per the study methods: Estimated nucleated cell counts came from reference gene primer amplification. Clones were sequenced by immunoSEQ multiplex PCR, and TCRdb holds only the in-frame ones, with some missing. Clonal size and the V and J genes are those of that table, whereas D and trimming came from the DNA. The repertoire holds 110,000 to 150,000 clones, with 65% to 85% as singletons. The sequencing input was peripheral blood. The TCR was taken from a woman aged 60 to 75 with acute or convalescent COVID-19. The chain uses TRBV28 and TRBJ2-1; TRBD1 agrees at 9 bases. The CDR3 here is CASKKGDREFGEQFF. The CDR3 nucleotides read TGTGCCAGCAAAAAGGGGGACAGGGAGTTTGGTGAGCAGTTCTTC. The complete variable domain, with remaining parts taken from reference TRBV28 and TRBJ2-1, reads DVKVTQSSRYLVKRTGEKVFLECVQDMDHENMFWYRQDPGLGLRLIYFSYDVKMKEKGDIPEGYSVSREKKERFSLILESASTNQTSMYLCASKKGDREFGEQFFGPGTRLTVL.